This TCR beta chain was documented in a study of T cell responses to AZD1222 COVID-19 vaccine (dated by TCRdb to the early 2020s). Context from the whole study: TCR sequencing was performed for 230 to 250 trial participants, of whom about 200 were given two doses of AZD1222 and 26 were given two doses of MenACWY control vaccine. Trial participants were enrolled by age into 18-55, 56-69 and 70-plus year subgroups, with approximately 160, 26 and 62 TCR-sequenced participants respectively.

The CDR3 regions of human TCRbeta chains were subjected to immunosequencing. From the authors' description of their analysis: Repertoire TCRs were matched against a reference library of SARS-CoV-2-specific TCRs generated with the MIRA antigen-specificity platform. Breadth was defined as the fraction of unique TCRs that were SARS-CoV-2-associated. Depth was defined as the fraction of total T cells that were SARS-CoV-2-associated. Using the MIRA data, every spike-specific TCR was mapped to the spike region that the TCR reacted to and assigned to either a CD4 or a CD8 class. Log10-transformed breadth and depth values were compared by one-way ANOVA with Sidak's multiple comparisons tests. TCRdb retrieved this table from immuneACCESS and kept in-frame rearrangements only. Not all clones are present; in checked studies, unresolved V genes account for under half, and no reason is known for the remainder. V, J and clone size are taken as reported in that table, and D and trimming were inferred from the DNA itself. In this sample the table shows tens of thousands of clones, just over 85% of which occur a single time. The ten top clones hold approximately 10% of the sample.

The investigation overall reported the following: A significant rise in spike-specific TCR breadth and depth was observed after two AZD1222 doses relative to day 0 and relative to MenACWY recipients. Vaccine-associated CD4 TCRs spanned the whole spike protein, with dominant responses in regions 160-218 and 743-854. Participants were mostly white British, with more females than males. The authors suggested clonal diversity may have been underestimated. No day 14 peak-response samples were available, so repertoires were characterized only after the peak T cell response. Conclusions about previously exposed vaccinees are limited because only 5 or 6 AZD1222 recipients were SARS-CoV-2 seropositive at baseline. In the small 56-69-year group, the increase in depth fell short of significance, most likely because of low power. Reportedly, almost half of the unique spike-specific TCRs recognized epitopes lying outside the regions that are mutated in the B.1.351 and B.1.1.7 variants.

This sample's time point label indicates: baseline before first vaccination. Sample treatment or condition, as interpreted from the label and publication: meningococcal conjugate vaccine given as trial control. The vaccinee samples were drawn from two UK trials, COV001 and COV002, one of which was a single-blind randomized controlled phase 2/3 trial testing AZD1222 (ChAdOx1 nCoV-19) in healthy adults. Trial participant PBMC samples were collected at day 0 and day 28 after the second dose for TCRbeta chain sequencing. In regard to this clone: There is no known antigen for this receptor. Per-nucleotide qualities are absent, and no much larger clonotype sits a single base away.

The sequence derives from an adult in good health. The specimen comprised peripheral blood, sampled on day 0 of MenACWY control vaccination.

The CDR3: CASSLLGQETQYF. The nucleotide sequence reads TGTGCCAGCAGTCTTTTGGGTCAAGAGACCCAGTACTTC. The chain uses TRBV6-5 and TRBJ2-5; no D gene call is confident. The junction carries 9 bases between V and J, which are trimmed by 5 bases and 2 bases respectively. The germline V gene provides CDR1 MNHEY and CDR2 SVGAGI. Spanning cysteine to phenylalanine, the CDR3 consists of 13 amino acids. This entry keeps only the CDR3 DNA: 39 bases, framed from base 1.